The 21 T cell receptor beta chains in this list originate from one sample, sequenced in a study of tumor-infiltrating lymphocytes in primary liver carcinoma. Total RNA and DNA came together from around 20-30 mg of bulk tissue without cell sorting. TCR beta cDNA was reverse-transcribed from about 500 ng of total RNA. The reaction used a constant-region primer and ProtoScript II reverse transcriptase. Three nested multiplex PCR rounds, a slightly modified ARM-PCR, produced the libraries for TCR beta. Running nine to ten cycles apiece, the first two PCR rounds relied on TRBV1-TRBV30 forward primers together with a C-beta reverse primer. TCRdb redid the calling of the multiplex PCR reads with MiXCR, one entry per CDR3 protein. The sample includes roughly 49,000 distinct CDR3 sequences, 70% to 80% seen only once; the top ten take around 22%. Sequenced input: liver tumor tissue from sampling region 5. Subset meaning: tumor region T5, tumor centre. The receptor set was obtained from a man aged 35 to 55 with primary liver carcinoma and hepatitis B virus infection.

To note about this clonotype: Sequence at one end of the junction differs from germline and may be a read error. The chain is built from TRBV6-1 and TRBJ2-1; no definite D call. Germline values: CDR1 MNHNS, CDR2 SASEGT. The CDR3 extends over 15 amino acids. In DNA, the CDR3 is TGTGCCAGCAGATGTGACCCCATTAACTACAATGGGCAGTTCTTC. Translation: CASRCDPINYNGQFF.

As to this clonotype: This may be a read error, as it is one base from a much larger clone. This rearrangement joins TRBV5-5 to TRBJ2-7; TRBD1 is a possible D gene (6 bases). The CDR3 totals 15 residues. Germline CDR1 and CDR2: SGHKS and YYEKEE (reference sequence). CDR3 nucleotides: TGTGCCAGCAGCTCACAGGGTATGGGGAACTACGAGCTGTACTTC. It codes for CASSSQGMGNYELYF.

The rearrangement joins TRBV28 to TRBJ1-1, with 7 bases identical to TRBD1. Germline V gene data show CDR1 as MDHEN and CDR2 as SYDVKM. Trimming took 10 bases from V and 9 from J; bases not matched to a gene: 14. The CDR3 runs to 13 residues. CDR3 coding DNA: TGTGCCACAATTCGGGACAGCGTCCGTCAAGCTTTCTTT. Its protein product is CATIRDSVRQAFF. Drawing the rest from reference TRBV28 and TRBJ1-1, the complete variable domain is DVKVTQSSRYLVKRTGEKVFLECVQDMDHENMFWYRQDPGLGLRLIYFSYDVKMKEKGDIPEGYSVSREKKERFSLILESASTNQTSMYLCATIRDSVRQAFFGQGTRLTVV.

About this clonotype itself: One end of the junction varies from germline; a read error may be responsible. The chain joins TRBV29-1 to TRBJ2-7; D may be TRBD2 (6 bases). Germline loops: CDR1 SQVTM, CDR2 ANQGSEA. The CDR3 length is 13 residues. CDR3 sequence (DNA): TGCAGCGTCTGGGGGGTATCGACCTATGAGCAGTACTTC. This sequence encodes CSVWGVSTYEQYF.

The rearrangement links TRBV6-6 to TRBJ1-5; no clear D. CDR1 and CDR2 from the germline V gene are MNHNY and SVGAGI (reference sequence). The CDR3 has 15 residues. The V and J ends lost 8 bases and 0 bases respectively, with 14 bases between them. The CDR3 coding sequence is TGTGCCAGCCCAAGGACGGATTTTAGCAATCAGCCCCAGCATTTT. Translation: CASPRTDFSNQPQHF.

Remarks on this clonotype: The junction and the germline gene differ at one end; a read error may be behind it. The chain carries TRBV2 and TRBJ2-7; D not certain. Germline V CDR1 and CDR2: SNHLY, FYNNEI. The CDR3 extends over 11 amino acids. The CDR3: CPSSGMDEQYF. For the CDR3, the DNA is TGTCCCAGCAGTGGTATGGACGAGCAGTACTTC. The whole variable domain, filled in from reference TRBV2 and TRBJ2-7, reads EPEVTQTPSHQVTQMGQEVILRCVPISNHLYFYWYRQILGQKVEFLVSFYNNEISEKSEIFDDQFSVERPDGSNFTLKIRSTKLEDSAMYFCPSSGMDEQYFGPGTRLTVT.

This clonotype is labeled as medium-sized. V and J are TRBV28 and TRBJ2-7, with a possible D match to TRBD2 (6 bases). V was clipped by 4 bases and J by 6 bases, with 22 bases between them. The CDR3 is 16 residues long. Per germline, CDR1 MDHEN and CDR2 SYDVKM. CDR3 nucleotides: TGTGCCAGCAGTTCCCCTGGGACTCCCAGGGCGCCCGAGCAGTACTTC. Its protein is CASSSPGTPRAPEQYF.

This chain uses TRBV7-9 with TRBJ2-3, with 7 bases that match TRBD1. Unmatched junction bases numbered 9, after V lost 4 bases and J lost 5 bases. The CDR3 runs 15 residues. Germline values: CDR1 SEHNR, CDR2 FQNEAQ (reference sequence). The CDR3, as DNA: TGTGCCAGCAGCTCTGACAGGGACGGGGTAGATACGCAGTATTTT. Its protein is CASSSDRDGVDTQYF.

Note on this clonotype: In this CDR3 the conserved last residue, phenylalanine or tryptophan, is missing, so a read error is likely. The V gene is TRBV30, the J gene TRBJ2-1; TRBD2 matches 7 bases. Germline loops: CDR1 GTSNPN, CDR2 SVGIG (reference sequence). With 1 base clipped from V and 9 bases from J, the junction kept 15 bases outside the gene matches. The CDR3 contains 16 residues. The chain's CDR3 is CAWSGSGRADGAEQFS. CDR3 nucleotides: TGTGCCTGGAGTGGTAGTGGGAGGGCCGATGGCGCTGAGCAGTTCTCC.

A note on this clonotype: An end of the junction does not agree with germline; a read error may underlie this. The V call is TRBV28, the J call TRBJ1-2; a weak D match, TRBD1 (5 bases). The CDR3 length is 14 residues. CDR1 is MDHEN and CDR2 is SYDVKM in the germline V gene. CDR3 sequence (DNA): TGTACCAGCACCCCGAACAGGACTGGCTATGGCTACACCTTC. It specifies CTSTPNRTGYGYTF.

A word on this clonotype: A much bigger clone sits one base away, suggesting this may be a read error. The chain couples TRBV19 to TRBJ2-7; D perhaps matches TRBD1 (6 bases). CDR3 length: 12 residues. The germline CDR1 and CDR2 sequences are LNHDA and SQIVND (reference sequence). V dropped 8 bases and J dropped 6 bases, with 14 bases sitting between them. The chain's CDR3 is CASGRGDCEQYF. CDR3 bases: TGTGCCAGTGGCAGGGGTGACTGCGAGCAGTACTTC.

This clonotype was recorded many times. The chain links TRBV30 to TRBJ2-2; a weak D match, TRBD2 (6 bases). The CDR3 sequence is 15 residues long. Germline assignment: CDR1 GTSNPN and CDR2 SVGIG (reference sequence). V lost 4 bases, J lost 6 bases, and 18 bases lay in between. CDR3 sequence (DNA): TGTGCCTGGACCTCCCCTGGGACTCTGGCCGGGGAGCTGTTTTTT. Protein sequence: CAWTSPGTLAGELFF. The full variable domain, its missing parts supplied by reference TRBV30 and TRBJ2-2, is SQTIHQWPATLVQPVGSPLSLECTVEGTSNPNLYWYRQAAGRGLQLLFYSVGIGQISSEVPQNLSASRPQDRQFILSSKKLLLSDSGFYLCAWTSPGTLAGELFFGEGSRLTVL.

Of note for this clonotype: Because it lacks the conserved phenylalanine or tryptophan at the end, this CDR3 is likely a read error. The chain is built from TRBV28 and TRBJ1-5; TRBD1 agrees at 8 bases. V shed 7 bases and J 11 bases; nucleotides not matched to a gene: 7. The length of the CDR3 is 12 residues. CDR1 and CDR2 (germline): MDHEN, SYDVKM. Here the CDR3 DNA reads TGTGCCAGCAACATAAGGGGACAGGCCCAGCATTCT. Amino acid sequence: CASNIRGQAQHS.

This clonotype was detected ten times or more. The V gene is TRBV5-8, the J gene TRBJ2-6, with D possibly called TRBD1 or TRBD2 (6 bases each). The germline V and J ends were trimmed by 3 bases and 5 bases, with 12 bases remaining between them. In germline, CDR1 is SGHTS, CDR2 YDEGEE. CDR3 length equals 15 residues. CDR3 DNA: TGTGCCAGCAGCTCCAACAGGGACTGGGCCAACGTCCTGACTTTC. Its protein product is CASSSNRDWANVLTF.

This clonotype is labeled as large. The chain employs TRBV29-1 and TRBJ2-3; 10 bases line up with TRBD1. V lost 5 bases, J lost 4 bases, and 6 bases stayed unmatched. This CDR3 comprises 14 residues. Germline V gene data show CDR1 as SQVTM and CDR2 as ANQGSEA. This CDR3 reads CSVSGTGASDTQYF. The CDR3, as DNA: TGCAGCGTTTCCGGGACAGGGGCGTCAGATACGCAGTATTTT.

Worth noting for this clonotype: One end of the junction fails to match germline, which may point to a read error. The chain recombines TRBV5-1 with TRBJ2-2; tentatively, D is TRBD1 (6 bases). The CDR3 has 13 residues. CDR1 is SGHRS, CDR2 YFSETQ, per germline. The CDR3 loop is CASSLDSTEELFF. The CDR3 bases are TGCGCCAGCAGCCTGGACAGCACCGAGGAGCTGTTTTTT.

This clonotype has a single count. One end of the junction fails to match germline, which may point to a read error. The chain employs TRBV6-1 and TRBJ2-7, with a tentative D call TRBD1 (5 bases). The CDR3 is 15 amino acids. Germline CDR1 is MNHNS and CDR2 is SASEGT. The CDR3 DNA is TGTGCCAGTAGGCGAGGCCCGGACATTTTCTACGAGAAGTACTTC. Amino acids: CASRRGPDIFYEKYF.

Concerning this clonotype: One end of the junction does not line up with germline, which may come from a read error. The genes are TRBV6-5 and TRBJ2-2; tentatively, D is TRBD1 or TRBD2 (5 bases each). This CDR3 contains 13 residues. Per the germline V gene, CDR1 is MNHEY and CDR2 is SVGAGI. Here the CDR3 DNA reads TGTGCCAGCAGTTACCGGGACGCCGGGGAGTTGTTTTTT. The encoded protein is CASSYRDAGELFF.

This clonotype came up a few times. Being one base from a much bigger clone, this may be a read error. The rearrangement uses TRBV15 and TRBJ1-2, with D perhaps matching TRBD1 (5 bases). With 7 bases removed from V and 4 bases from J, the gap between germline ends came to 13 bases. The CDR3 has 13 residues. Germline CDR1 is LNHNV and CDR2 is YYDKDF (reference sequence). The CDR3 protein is CATTWDRSYGYTF. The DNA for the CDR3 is TGTGCCACCACCTGGGACCGGAGCTATGGCTACACCTTC. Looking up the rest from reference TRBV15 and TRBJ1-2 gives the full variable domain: DAMVIQNPRYQVTQFGKPVTLSCSQTLNHNVMYWYQQKSSQAPKLLFHYYDKDFNNEADTPDNFQSRRPNTSFCFLDIRSPGLGDTAMYLCATTWDRSYGYTFGSGTRLTVV.

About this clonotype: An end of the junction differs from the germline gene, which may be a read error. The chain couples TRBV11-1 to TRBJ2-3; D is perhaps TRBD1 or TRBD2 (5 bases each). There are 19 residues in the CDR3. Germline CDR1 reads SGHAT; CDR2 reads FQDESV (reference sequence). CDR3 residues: CACSSGGSSVRARTDMQYF. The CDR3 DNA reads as TGTGCCTGCAGCTCTGGGGGAAGCTCTGTTAGAGCCCGCACAGATATGCAGTATTTT.

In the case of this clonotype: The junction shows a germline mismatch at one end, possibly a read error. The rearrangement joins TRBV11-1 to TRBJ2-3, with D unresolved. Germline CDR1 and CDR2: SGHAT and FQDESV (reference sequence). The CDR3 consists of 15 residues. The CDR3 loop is CTSSLLRKSTDTQYF. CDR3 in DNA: TGTACCAGCAGTTTGCTGAGGAAGAGCACAGATACGCAGTATTTT.